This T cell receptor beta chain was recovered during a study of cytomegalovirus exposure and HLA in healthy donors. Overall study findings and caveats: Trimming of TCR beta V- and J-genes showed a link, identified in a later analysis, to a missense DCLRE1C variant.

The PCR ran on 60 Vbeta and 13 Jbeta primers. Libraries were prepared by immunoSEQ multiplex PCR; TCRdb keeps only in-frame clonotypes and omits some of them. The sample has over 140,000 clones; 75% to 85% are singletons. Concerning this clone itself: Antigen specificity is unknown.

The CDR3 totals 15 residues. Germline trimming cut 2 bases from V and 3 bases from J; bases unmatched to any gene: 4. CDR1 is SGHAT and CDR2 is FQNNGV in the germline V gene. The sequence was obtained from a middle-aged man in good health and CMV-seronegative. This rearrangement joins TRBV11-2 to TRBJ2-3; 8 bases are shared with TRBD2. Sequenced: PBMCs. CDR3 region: CASSLRGGLTDTQYF. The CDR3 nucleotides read TGTGCCAGCAGCTTACGGGGGGGGTTAACAGATACGCAGTATTTT.